This T cell receptor (beta chain) comes out of a study of T cell repertoires in aging, cancer and after chemotherapy. The study, taken as a whole, reports: Age-matched healthy donors had significantly more diverse, less clonal blood TCR repertoires than untreated cancer patients. These repertoire data do not allow conclusions about immunological memory after chemotherapy. Rebound thymic output was suggested by rising median generation probability during chemotherapy in each cancer cohort.

TRB rearrangements spanning V, D and J were amplified using mixed TRB-A/B primers. One entry per CDR3 protein results from TCRdb running MiXCR on the multiplex PCR reads. The sample holds roughly 1,700 distinct CDR3 sequences, less than 40% seen once. There are 16 residues in the CDR3. From germline, CDR1 is MNHEY and CDR2 SVGAGI. Comments on this clonotype: What it binds is unknown. Relative to the germline gene, one junction end is altered; a read error may explain this.

Peripheral blood genomic DNA, not sorted cells or RNA, was the template. Sequencing was carried out using blood. The receptor comes from a human donor with a solid tumor. The donor label of this sample is uncertain. The rearrangement uses TRBV6-5 and TRBJ2-3; the match to TRBD2 covers 7 bases. CDR3 in DNA: TGTGCCAGCAGCCCGACGGGGAGGGGCCCCACAGATAGGCAGTATTTT. As protein: CASSPTGRGPTDRQYF.